The 9 T cell receptor beta chains below were found in one sample sequenced in a study of T-cell reconstitution after alpha-beta-depleted transplantation in children. For TCRbeta, the library was prepared with unique molecular identifiers. MiXCR, run by TCRdb on the PCR reads, gives a single entry per CDR3 protein. The table includes 900,000 or so distinct CDR3 sequences, approximately 15% detected once. Sequencing used PBMCs, mostly from graft donor cells, obtained 360 days after TCRalphabeta/CD19-depleted stem cell transplant. These receptors were obtained from a male patient between 5 and 17 years old who had a stem cell transplant for acute lymphoblastic leukemia, so the T cells may come from the graft donor.

The chain recombines TRBV9 with TRBJ2-3; 8 nucleotides agree with TRBD1. Germline CDR1 and CDR2: SGDLS and YYNGEE. The length of the CDR3 is 16 residues. The J segment lost 0 bases and the V segment lost 3 bases, leaving 6 bases of the junction unmatched. The CDR3 is CASSDSTGDSTDTQYF. As DNA, the CDR3 is TGTGCCAGCAGCGACTCGACAGGGGATAGCACAGATACGCAGTATTTT.

The genes are TRBV29-1 and TRBJ2-1; 10 bases are shared with TRBD2. Germline lookup yields CDR1 SQVTM and CDR2 ANQGSEA. With 7 bases clipped from V and 2 bases from J, the junction kept 14 bases outside the gene matches. This CDR3 contains 17 residues. The CDR3 sequence: CSAPTGTSGIPYNEQFF. The CDR3 nucleotides are TGCAGCGCCCCCACGGGAACTAGCGGGATCCCCTACAATGAGCAGTTCTTC.

This clonotype was seen just once. This chain joins TRBV15 and TRBJ1-5, with D possibly being TRBD1 (5 bases). This CDR3 spans 17 amino acids. Germline CDR1 reads LNHNV; CDR2 reads YYDKDF (reference sequence). V gave up 1 base and J gave up 7 bases, with 20 bases separating them. The CDR3 loop is CATSRAGGGGKWQPQHF. CDR3 bases: TGTGCCACCAGCAGAGCCGGAGGCGGGGGAAAGTGGCAGCCCCAGCATTTT. Looking up the rest from reference TRBV15 and TRBJ1-5 gives the full variable domain: DAMVIQNPRYQVTQFGKPVTLSCSQTLNHNVMYWYQQKSSQAPKLLFHYYDKDFNNEADTPDNFQSRRPNTSFCFLDIRSPGLGDTAMYLCATSRAGGGGKWQPQHFGDGTRLSIL.

This clonotype was found many times. The chain has TRBV4-2 and TRBJ1-3, with TRBD1 matching 8 bases. Germline V gene lookup returns CDR1 LGHNA and CDR2 YNFKEQ. The CDR3 consists of 20 residues. J gave up 2 bases and V 5 bases, and 20 bases lay outside the gene matches. The CDR3 coding sequence is TGTGCCAGCAGCATCCTGTTGTGGACAGGGAGTGGATCGGCTGGAAACACCATATATTTT. It encodes CASSILLWTGSGSAGNTIYF.

The V and J genes are TRBV29-1 and TRBJ2-2, with D perhaps being TRBD1 or TRBD2 (5 bases each). The ends were cut back, 8 bases at V and 3 bases at J, with 13 bases in the middle. The CDR3 runs to 13 residues. Germline loops: CDR1 SQVTM, CDR2 ANQGSEA. This chain's CDR3 is CSMGRLDTGELFF. In nucleotides, the CDR3 is TGCAGCATGGGACGGCTTGACACCGGGGAGCTGTTTTTT.

The rearrangement joins TRBV25-1 to TRBJ1-5; D unresolved. The CDR3 consists of 13 residues. CDR1 and CDR2 from the germline V gene are MGHDK and SYGVNS. Trimming pared 2 bases from V and 6 bases from J, leaving 8 bases between. In DNA form, the CDR3 reads TGTGCCAGCAGTGAACTGGAGGGTCAGCCCCAGCATTTT. The encoded protein is CASSELEGQPQHF. Full variable domain (outside the CDR3, taken from reference TRBV25-1 and TRBJ1-5): EADIYQTPRYLVIGTGKKITLECSQTMGHDKMYWYQQDPGMELHLIHYSYGVNSTEKGDLSSESTVSRIRTEHFPLTLESARPSHTSQYLCASSELEGQPQHFGDGTRLSIL.

The rearrangement joins TRBV12-3 or TRBV12-4 to TRBJ2-7; D not certain. The CDR3 runs to 14 residues. Trimming stripped 6 bases from V and 4 bases from J, with 16 bases between. DNA for the CDR3: TGTGCCAGCAGCCGGAGACCGGCGCCTTACGAGCAGTACTTC. This gives the protein CASSRRPAPYEQYF.

This chain links TRBV3-1 with TRBJ2-1, with D tentatively TRBD2 (5 bases). The CDR3 is made up of 15 amino acids. Germline V gene lookup returns CDR1 LGHDT and CDR2 YNNKEL (reference sequence). The V and J ends lost 4 bases and 3 bases respectively, with 13 bases between them. The CDR3 sequence: CASSPVKDFYNEQFF. The CDR3 bases are TGTGCCAGCAGCCCGGTCAAGGACTTCTACAATGAGCAGTTCTTC.

This clonotype was seen only a few times. The genes are TRBV7-8 and TRBJ2-5; TRBD1 agrees at 7 bases. After removal of 1 base from V and 1 base from J, the junction contained 6 bases not matched to a gene. From germline, CDR1 is SGHVS and CDR2 FQNEAQ. CDR3 length: 16 residues. The CDR3 DNA sequence: TGTGCCAGCAGCTTAGATAACAGGGGAATCCAAGAGACCCAGTACTTC. This gives the protein CASSLDNRGIQETQYF.